Reported below is one T cell receptor (beta chain). Its antigen remains unknown. The CDR3 end lies 3 residues beyond the end of the read and is filled in from the germline J gene. Losses at the gene ends were 2 bases for V and 6 bases for J; bases not matched to a gene: 8. Germline V gene sequence: CDR1 SNHLY, CDR2 FYNNEI. This CDR3 has 15 amino acids. The sample belongs to a study of T cells in women clearing cervical HPV infection. Study overall: Controls gave blood once infection was undetectable; cases at lesion identification. The study, taken as a whole, reports: A classifier using richness and V gene abundances reached an AUC of around 0.78.

Cervical HPV DNA detected by MY09/MY11 PCR, typed by dot-blot. Here immunoSEQ multiplex PCR was the method, and the copy in TCRdb shows in-frame clones only, minus some. Here the sample table reports 25,000 or so clones. The chain links TRBV2 to TRBJ2-7; 9 nucleotides line up with TRBD2. The TCR was taken from a woman aged 18 to 75 with a cervical HPV16 infection that either progressed to CIN3+ or cleared (not recorded which). The sequenced material came from blood buffy coat. The CDR3 reads CASSERGTSSLEQYF. Incomplete CDR3 DNA: TGTGCCAGCAGTGAAAGGGGGACTAGCAGCCTCGAG.